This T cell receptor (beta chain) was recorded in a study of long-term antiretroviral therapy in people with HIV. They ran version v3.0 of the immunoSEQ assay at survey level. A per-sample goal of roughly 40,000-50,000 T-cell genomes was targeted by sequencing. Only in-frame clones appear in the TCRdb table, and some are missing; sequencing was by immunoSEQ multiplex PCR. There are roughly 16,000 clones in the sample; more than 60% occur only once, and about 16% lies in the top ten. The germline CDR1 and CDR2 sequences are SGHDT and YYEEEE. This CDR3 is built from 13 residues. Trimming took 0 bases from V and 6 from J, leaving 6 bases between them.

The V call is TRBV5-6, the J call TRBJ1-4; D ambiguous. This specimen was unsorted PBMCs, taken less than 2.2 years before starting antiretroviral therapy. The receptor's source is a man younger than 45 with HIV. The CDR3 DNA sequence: TGTGCCAGCAGCTTGGCGGGGTATGAAAAACTGTTTTTT. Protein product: CASSLAGYEKLFF.